The T cell receptor (beta chain) described here comes from a study of blood T cell repertoires in COVID-19. This CDR3 contains 11 residues. Germline CDR1 and CDR2: SNHLY and FYNNEI. The V and J ends lost 6 bases and 3 bases respectively, with 3 bases between them. Sequenced by immunoSEQ multiplex PCR; TCRdb stores in-frame clones only, minus some. The table shows fewer than 110,000 clones, with approximately 88% occurring only once. The receptor comes from a woman aged 60-75 years with acute or convalescent COVID-19. The sequenced material came from peripheral blood. The rearrangement links TRBV2 to TRBJ2-1; D gene unclear. Here the CDR3 DNA reads TGTGCCAGCAGCCTCTACAATGAGCAGTTCTTC. Residues: CASSLYNEQFF.